The entry below gives a single TCR beta chain sequence along with its context. V was clipped by 3 bases and J by 11 bases; unmatched bases: 6. There are 14 residues in the CDR3. From germline, CDR1 is SGDLS and CDR2 YYNGEE. The data derive from a study of shared clonotypes between healthy human individuals. Assay execution proceeded at the deep level. Sequencing of unsorted PBMC DNA was carried out using ten immunoSEQ deep assay plates. Profiling relied on immunoSEQ multiplex PCR, and the TCRdb table lists in-frame clones only, not all of them. The data show 400,000 to 500,000 clones, with 70% to 80% seen just once and over 10% held by the top ten. Adult donors, all healthy and HIV-negative, had no recent acute infections or vaccinations.

This receptor was taken from a woman aged 35 to 49 in good health. Some clones in this sample may be carry-over from other donors' samples. Sequenced sample: PBMCs. The chain is built from TRBV9 and TRBJ2-5; 14 nucleotides agree with TRBD2. The CDR3 DNA sequence: TGTGCCAGCAGCGCAGGGACTAGCGGGAGCCGACAGTACTTC. This gives the protein CASSAGTSGSRQYF.